These 19 T cell receptor beta chains share one sample of origin, sequenced in a study of T cell changes during pregnancy in multiple sclerosis. Produced via immunoSEQ multiplex PCR; TCRdb's table is partial and in-frame only. The table has 70,000 to 95,000 clones, around 93% seen once. The source was peripheral blood, collected in the third trimester of pregnancy. Every receptor here comes from a female donor with multiple sclerosis, enrolled in a pregnancy study.

This clone was counted a few times. V is TRBV25-1 and J is TRBJ2-7; TRBD1 might be the D (5 bases). The CDR3 length is 14 residues. The V and J ends lost 7 bases and 6 bases respectively, with 19 bases between them. Germline V lookup: CDR1 MGHDK, CDR2 SYGVNS. CDR3 DNA sequence: TGTGCCAGCACCCCCAACATAAGGGGCTCCGAGCAGTACTTC. This codes for CASTPNIRGSEQYF.

V and J are TRBV18 and TRBJ2-7, with D uncertain. The CDR3 spans 17 residues. CDR1 is KGHSH and CDR2 is LQKENI in the germline V gene. The V and J ends lost 3 bases and 3 bases respectively, with 21 bases between them. This CDR3 is CASSPLPTSTDIYEQYF. In DNA form, the CDR3 reads TGTGCCAGCTCACCTCTACCGACAAGTACCGATATCTACGAGCAGTACTTC.

The chain couples TRBV6-1 to TRBJ1-1; 10 bases are shared with TRBD1. The J segment lost 0 bases and the V segment lost 6 bases, leaving 1 base of the junction unmatched. CDR1 is MNHNS, CDR2 SASEGT, per germline. The length of the CDR3 is 14 residues. CDR3 sequence: CASRGQGMNTEAFF. The DNA of the CDR3 is TGTGCCAGCAGGGGACAGGGGATGAACACTGAAGCTTTCTTT.

The gene calls are TRBV28 and TRBJ1-2; 8 bases are a match to TRBD1. CDR1 is MDHEN, CDR2 SYDVKM, per germline. J was trimmed by 4 bases and V by 6 bases; bases with no gene match: 7. The CDR3 covers 14 residues. The CDR3 bases are TGTGCCAGCAGAGGGACAGGCGATCCCTATGGCTACACCTTC. Translated, it gives CASRGTGDPYGYTF.

The V call is TRBV7-2, the J call TRBJ2-7, with a tentative D call TRBD1 (5 bases). Trimming removed 5 bases from V and 2 bases from J, with 7 bases in between. From germline, CDR1 is SGHTA and CDR2 FQGNSA. The CDR3 totals 12 residues. DNA for the CDR3: TGTGCCAGCAGCACGACAGCCTACGAGCAGTACTTC. The encoded protein is CASSTTAYEQYF.

The chain recombines TRBV7-9 with TRBJ2-5; a possible D gene is TRBD2 (7 bases). CDR3 size: 15 residues. V was clipped by 5 bases and J by 5 bases, with 18 bases between them. CDR1 is SEHNR and CDR2 is FQNEAQ in the germline V gene (reference sequence). The CDR3 DNA follows: TGTGCCAGCAGCGCCCGAGGAGGGGGGGTGGAGACCCAGTACTTC. This encodes CASSARGGGVETQYF. Based on the CDR3 plus reference TRBV7-9 and TRBJ2-5, the full variable domain is DTGVSQNPRHKITKRGQNVTFRCDPISEHNRLYWYRQTLGQGPEFLTYFQNEAQLEKSRLLSDRFSAERPKGSFSTLEIQRTEQGDSAMYLCASSARGGGVETQYFGPGTRLLVL.

V usage is TRBV18 and J usage is TRBJ2-1; D not resolved. The CDR3 runs to 13 residues. With 2 bases removed from V and 6 bases from J, the gap between germline ends came to 8 bases. The V gene's germline CDR1 is KGHSH and CDR2 LQKENI. CDR3 sequence reads: CASSPADSNEQFF. The CDR3 coding sequence is TGTGCCAGCTCACCAGCAGATTCCAATGAGCAGTTCTTC.

The gene calls are TRBV28 and TRBJ2-7; D unresolved. Deletions cut 5 bases from V and 0 bases from J, with 14 bases between. The length of the CDR3 is 15 residues. Per the germline V gene, CDR1 is MDHEN and CDR2 is SYDVKM. CDR3: CASSGEEVSSYEQYF. The CDR3 coding sequence is TGTGCCAGCAGTGGAGAGGAAGTAAGCTCCTACGAGCAGTACTTC.

The V and J genes are TRBV30 and TRBJ1-1; D may be TRBD1 (6 bases). The CDR3 contains 12 residues. Trimming removed 4 bases from V and 6 bases from J, with 12 bases in between. The germline V gene has CDR1 GTSNPN and CDR2 SVGIG (reference sequence). CDR3 DNA sequence: TGTGCCTGGATTGGGGAGGGGGCTGAAGCTTTCTTT. It codes for CAWIGEGAEAFF. The full variable domain, rest sourced from reference TRBV30 and TRBJ1-1, is SQTIHQWPATLVQPVGSPLSLECTVEGTSNPNLYWYRQAAGRGLQLLFYSVGIGQISSEVPQNLSASRPQDRQFILSSKKLLLSDSGFYLCAWIGEGAEAFFGQGTRLTVV.

The chain couples TRBV18 to TRBJ2-5; 7 bases are a match to TRBD1. With V trimmed by 1 base and J by 5 bases, 4 bases remained unmatched. The CDR3 length is 14 residues. Germline CDR1 is KGHSH and CDR2 is LQKENI. CDR3 residues: CASSPQQGWETQYF. CDR3 in DNA: TGTGCCAGCTCACCACAACAGGGGTGGGAGACCCAGTACTTC.

The J gene is TRBJ2-3, the V gene TRBV2; possibly TRBD2 for D (6 bases). V was trimmed by 6 bases and J by 1 base, leaving 20 bases between them. Germline V gene data show CDR1 as SNHLY and CDR2 as FYNNEI. The CDR3 totals 17 residues. DNA of the CDR3: TGTGCCAGCAGGCAGGGACGGAGGGCTAGCGGCACAGATACGCAGTATTTT. Translation: CASRQGRRASGTDTQYF.

The CDR3: CASDRGLSTGELFF. As DNA, the CDR3 is TGTGCCAGTGACAGGGGGCTGAGCACCGGGGAGCTGTTTTTT. The chain joins TRBV19 to TRBJ2-2; 10 bases line up with TRBD1. The CDR3 length is 14 residues. Per the germline V gene, CDR1 is LNHDA and CDR2 is SQIVND (reference sequence). The V segment lost 8 bases and the J segment 4 bases; nucleotides outside the gene matches: 4.

The V call is TRBV10-3, the J call TRBJ2-7; 7 bases agree with TRBD1. The germline V gene has CDR1 ENHRY and CDR2 SYGVKD. V dropped 0 bases and J dropped 5; count of bases not matched to a gene: 7. The CDR3 contains 15 residues. CDR3 loop: CAISESGQQADEQYF. DNA for the CDR3: TGTGCCATCAGTGAGTCGGGACAGCAGGCGGACGAGCAGTACTTC.

With regard to this clone: The junction does not match germline at one end; this may be a read error. This sample includes further DNA sequences coding for the same CDR3. This chain uses TRBV18 with TRBJ1-2; D is ambiguous. There are 15 residues in the CDR3. Germline assignment: CDR1 KGHSH and CDR2 LQKENI. The CDR3 is CASSHDSVESYGYTF. The CDR3, as DNA: TGTGCCAGTTCACATGACTCCGTGGAGTCCTATGGCTACACCTTC.

The V call is TRBV2, the J call TRBJ2-2; 10 bases agree with TRBD2. Germline V gene data show CDR1 as SNHLY and CDR2 as FYNNEI. The V segment lost 3 bases and the J segment 4 bases; nucleotides outside the gene matches: 2. The CDR3 consists of 15 residues. The CDR3 bases are TGTGCCAGCAGTGATTTAGCGGGGGGCACCGGGGAGCTGTTTTTT. It yields the protein CASSDLAGGTGELFF.

V gene TRBV6-1 combines with J gene TRBJ2-3; D is unclear. This CDR3 contains 12 residues. The V gene lost 5 bases and the J gene lost 2 bases, with 5 bases spanning the gap. Germline-derived CDR1 and CDR2 are MNHNS and SASEGT. The CDR3 reads CASSQNTDTQYF. The CDR3 nucleotides read TGTGCCAGCAGTCAGAACACAGATACGCAGTATTTT.

The chain joins TRBV15 to TRBJ1-1; D gene unclear. Deletions cut 5 bases from V and 3 bases from J, with 10 bases between. CDR1 is LNHNV and CDR2 is YYDKDF in the germline V gene (reference sequence). This CDR3 is 13 amino acids long. CDR3 in amino acids: CATSSRWHTEAFF. Written as DNA, the CDR3 is TGTGCCACCAGCTCCAGATGGCACACTGAAGCTTTCTTT.

J is TRBJ2-3 and V is TRBV28; 8 bases align to TRBD1. The junction had 7 bases not matched to a gene; V was cut back by 3 bases and J by 2 bases. The CDR3 covers 16 residues. Per the germline V gene, CDR1 is MDHEN and CDR2 is SYDVKM. The CDR3 DNA is TGTGCCAGCAGTTTGTTGGGACAGGCAAACACAGATACGCAGTATTTT. It encodes CASSLLGQANTDTQYF.

This chain connects TRBV10-3 to TRBJ2-2; the D gene is possibly TRBD1 (5 bases). Trimming cost V 7 bases and J 0 bases, with 15 bases left between them. CDR1 and CDR2 from the germline V gene are ENHRY and SYGVKD. The CDR3 contains 16 residues. The DNA for the CDR3 is TGTGCCATCAAATCCCTAGGGGATCCGAACACCGGGGAGCTGTTTTTT. Translating it yields CAIKSLGDPNTGELFF.